This is a list of T cell receptor beta chains from one sample in a study of blood T cell repertoires in COVID-19. Using immunoSEQ multiplex PCR, the repertoire was profiled, and TCRdb retains in-frame clones only, with some absent. The data hold 60,000 to 90,000 clones, with 84% observed a single time. Sequenced material: peripheral blood. Source of these receptors: a man aged 45-60 years with acute or convalescent COVID-19. The CDR3 runs from the conserved cysteine through the conserved F or W. The D gene is left open where the match is weak. Clone size is not always given. Where it is, it says once, few, many or a class for expanded clones.

CDR3 DNA: TGCGCCAGCAGCCAAGATATCGGGGGCTACGAGCAGTACTTC; CDR3 protein: CASSQDIGGYEQYF; D gene: NA; J gene: TRBJ2-7; V gene: TRBV4-1; clone size: NA
CDR3 DNA: TGCGCCAGCAGCCAAGATCTTTTGCGGACAGGTTTGAACTACGAGCAGTACTTC; CDR3 protein: CASSQDLLRTGLNYEQYF; D gene: TRBD1; J gene: TRBJ2-7; V gene: TRBV4-3; clone size: NA
CDR3 DNA: TGTGCCAGCAGGCCAAATACCGGGGAAAACTATGGCTACACCTTC; CDR3 protein: CASRPNTGENYGYTF; D gene: NA; J gene: TRBJ1-2; V gene: TRBV2; clone size: once
CDR3 DNA: TGTGCCAGCAGCTTCGGGACTCAAACCTACGAGCAGTACTTC; CDR3 protein: CASSFGTQTYEQYF; D gene: NA; J gene: TRBJ2-7; V gene: TRBV5-4; clone size: few
CDR3 DNA: TGTGCCACCAGTGATTTCTCCGACAGCCCTAATGAGCAGTACTTC; CDR3 protein: CATSDFSDSPNEQYF; D gene: NA; J gene: TRBJ2-7; V gene: TRBV24-1; clone size: NA
CDR3 DNA: TGCGCCAGCAGCCAAGAGGCGGGGGGCACAGATACGCAGTATTTT; CDR3 protein: CASSQEAGGTDTQYF; D gene: TRBD2; J gene: TRBJ2-3; V gene: TRBV4-3; clone size: NA
CDR3 DNA: TGTGCCAGCAGCCAAGGACTAAATCAGCCCCAGCATTTT; CDR3 protein: CASSQGLNQPQHF; D gene: NA; J gene: TRBJ1-5; V gene: TRBV14; clone size: NA
CDR3 DNA: TGTGCCAGCAGCGTGGGGACAGGCGGGAATTCACCCCTCCACTTT; CDR3 protein: CASSVGTGGNSPLHF; D gene: TRBD1; J gene: TRBJ1-6; V gene: TRBV9; clone size: NA
CDR3 DNA: TGTGCCAGCAGTTATGGAACAGGCGCTAATCAGCCCCAGCATTTT; CDR3 protein: CASSYGTGANQPQHF; D gene: NA; J gene: TRBJ1-5; V gene: TRBV6-5; clone size: NA
CDR3 DNA: TGTGCCAGCAGACCGGGAGGGGAGGGAAATTCAGGCTACACCTTC; CDR3 protein: CASRPGGEGNSGYTF; D gene: NA; J gene: TRBJ1-2; V gene: TRBV28; clone size: NA
CDR3 DNA: TGTGCCAGCAGCTCGAACGGCGGAAATCAGCCCCAGCATTTT; CDR3 protein: CASSSNGGNQPQHF; D gene: NA; J gene: TRBJ1-5; V gene: TRBV7-2; clone size: NA
CDR3 DNA: TGTGCCAGCAGCTCCCGGACAGGCCGTGACTCCTATAATTCACCCCTCCACTTT; CDR3 protein: CASSSRTGRDSYNSPLHF; D gene: TRBD1; J gene: TRBJ1-6; V gene: TRBV11-3; clone size: NA
CDR3 DNA: TGTGCCAGCAGCTTGTTTTGGGTTAGAGGGACAGGGGACTACGAGCAGTACTTC; CDR3 protein: CASSLFWVRGTGDYEQYF; D gene: TRBD1; J gene: TRBJ2-7; V gene: TRBV11-3; clone size: NA
CDR3 DNA: TGTGCCAGCAGCCCCTGGTCGGGTAGGGGTCCGTACGAGCAGTACTTC; CDR3 protein: CASSPWSGRGPYEQYF; D gene: NA; J gene: TRBJ2-7; V gene: TRBV5-6; clone size: once
CDR3 DNA: TGTGCCAGCAGCTTAAGACTAGCGGGACAGATGGGCAATGAGCAGTTCTTC; CDR3 protein: CASSLRLAGQMGNEQFF; D gene: TRBD2; J gene: TRBJ2-1; V gene: TRBV11-2; clone size: NA
CDR3 DNA: TGCGCCAGCAGCTTAACAGGGAGATCCCATGGCTACACCTTC; CDR3 protein: CASSLTGRSHGYTF; D gene: NA; J gene: TRBJ1-2; V gene: TRBV5-1; clone size: NA
CDR3 DNA: TGTGCCAGCAGCCCCACTGGAGGGACGAGAGGCTACACCTTC; CDR3 protein: CASSPTGGTRGYTF; D gene: NA; J gene: TRBJ1-2; V gene: TRBV7-2; clone size: NA
CDR3 DNA: TGCAGCGTTGAATTTGCGGACTACGAGCAGTACTTC; CDR3 protein: CSVEFADYEQYF; D gene: NA; J gene: TRBJ2-7; V gene: TRBV29-1; clone size: NA
CDR3 DNA: TGCGCCAGCAGCCAGACAGGGGGCCGTTCACCCCTCCACTTT; CDR3 protein: CASSQTGGRSPLHF; D gene: TRBD1; J gene: TRBJ1-6; V gene: TRBV4-3; clone size: NA